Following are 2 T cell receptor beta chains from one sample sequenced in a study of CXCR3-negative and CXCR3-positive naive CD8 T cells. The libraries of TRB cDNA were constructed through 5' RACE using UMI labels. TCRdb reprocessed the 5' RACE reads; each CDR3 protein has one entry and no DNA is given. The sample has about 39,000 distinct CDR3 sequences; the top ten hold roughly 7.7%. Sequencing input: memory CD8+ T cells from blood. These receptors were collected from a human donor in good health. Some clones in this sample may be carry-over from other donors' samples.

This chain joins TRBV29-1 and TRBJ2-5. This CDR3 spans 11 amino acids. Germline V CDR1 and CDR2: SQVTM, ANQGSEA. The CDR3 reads CSKAFRETQYF.

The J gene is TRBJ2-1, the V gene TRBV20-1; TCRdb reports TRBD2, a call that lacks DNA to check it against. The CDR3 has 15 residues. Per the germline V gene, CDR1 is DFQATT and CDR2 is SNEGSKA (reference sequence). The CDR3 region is CSARVTGSSQETQYF.